This T cell receptor (beta chain) emerged from a study of T cells in Graves' hyperthyroidism and ophthalmopathy. RNA transcripts were the template for amplifying TCR beta CDR3 regions. When the TCR CDR3 underwent first-round RT-PCR, the HTBI primer set was used. In TCRdb, the multiplex PCR reads were re-called with MiXCR into one record per CDR3 protein. Altogether some 600,000 distinct CDR3 sequences are present, 35% to 55% being singletons, with the ten largest covering 8% to 8.5%. CDR3 length equals 13 residues. The V gene's germline CDR1 is SGHTA and CDR2 FQGNSA. V lost 7 bases and J lost 3; bases outside the gene matches: 6. Graves' hyperthyroidism was deemed stable given no ophthalmopathy progression within 18 months. Uncontrolled infections, other autoimmune diseases, pregnancy or lactation led to exclusion of patients. Diagnosis rested on symptoms, serum thyroxine and TRAb, thyroid ultrasound, and orbital computed tomography.

Specimen: peripheral blood or thyroid tissue (not recorded which). The clonotype originates from a woman in her late teens or twenties with Graves' hyperthyroidism. The rearrangement joins TRBV7-2 to TRBJ2-7; 7 bases are shared with TRBD1. The CDR3 region is CASTRDRDYEQYF. For the CDR3, the DNA is TGTGCCAGCACCCGGGACAGAGACTACGAGCAGTACTTC.